The rows below give T cell receptor beta chains drawn from one sample of a study of sequential checkpoint blockade in melanoma. Here immunoSEQ multiplex PCR was the method, and the copy in TCRdb shows in-frame clones only, minus some. The repertoire holds a few thousand clones, with around 28% as singletons. The source was tumor tissue (inferred from file names), collected from a patient given nivolumab and ipilimumab in sequence. The receptors shown here come from a human donor with melanoma. Both conserved end residues are part of each CDR3. D genes are given only for firm matches. Part of the rows lack a size; the others show once, few, many or a class for expanded clones.

cdr3_aa | cdr3_nt | clone_size | j_call | d_call | v_call
CAPTGTTPSGELFF | TGCGCCCCCACCGGGACTACTCCCTCCGGGGAGCTGTTTTTT | once | TRBJ2-2 | TRBD2 | TRBV5-1
CASSLAGRERAQPQHF | TGTGCCAGCAGCTTGGCCGGCAGGGAAAGGGCTCAGCCCCAGCATTTT | few | TRBJ1-5 | NA | TRBV11-3
CASSYIGEKLFF | TGTGCCAGCAGTTACATCGGTGAAAAACTGTTTTTT | few | TRBJ1-4 | NA | TRBV6-8
CASSPRTSGNTGELFF | TGTGCCAGCAGCCCCCGGACTAGCGGGAACACCGGGGAGCTGTTTTTT | few | TRBJ2-2 | TRBD2 | TRBV11-3
CASSHTGVYGYTF | TGTGCCAGCAGCCATACAGGAGTCTATGGCTACACCTTC | many | TRBJ1-2 | NA | TRBV6-8
CASSSRLRTENYGYTF | TGTGCCAGCAGCTCCCGACTTCGGACGGAGAACTATGGCTACACCTTC | NA | TRBJ1-2 | NA | TRBV11-3
CASSSLAGGVETQYF | TGTGCCAGCAGCTCCTTAGCGGGAGGAGTGGAGACCCAGTACTTC | few | TRBJ2-5 | TRBD2 | TRBV11-3
CASSLVATDYNEQFF | TGTGCCAGCAGCTTAGTAGCGACCGACTACAATGAGCAGTTCTTC | NA | TRBJ2-1 | NA | TRBV11-3
CASSLGQTNTGELFF | TGCGCCAGCAGCTTGGGGCAGACAAACACCGGGGAGCTGTTTTTT | NA | TRBJ2-2 | NA | TRBV5-1
CASSYSGSNQPQHF | TGTGCCAGCAGTTACTCGGGGAGCAATCAGCCCCAGCATTTT | medium-sized | TRBJ1-5 | NA | TRBV6-8
CASSRQGSGELFF | TGTGCCAGTAGTAGACAGGGTTCCGGGGAGCTGTTTTTT | NA | TRBJ2-2 | TRBD1 | TRBV19
CASSVGGLLADTQYF | TGTGCCAGCAGCGTAGGCGGACTCCTAGCAGATACGCAGTATTTT | medium-sized | TRBJ2-3 | NA | TRBV9
CASNTGGDTGELFF | TGTGCCAGCAATACAGGGGGGGACACCGGGGAGCTGTTTTTT | few | TRBJ2-2 | NA | TRBV7-5
CASSRISPLRGYTF | TGTGCCAGCAGCCGGATCAGCCCCCTACGGGGCTACACCTTC | many | TRBJ1-2 | NA | TRBV11-3
CASSLGGGPFGDTQYF | TGCGCCAGCAGCTTGGGAGGGGGACCCTTTGGAGATACGCAGTATTTT | NA | TRBJ2-3 | NA | TRBV5-1
CASSRKGTSGTDTQYF | TGTGCCAGCAGTCGAAAAGGGACTAGCGGCACAGATACGCAGTATTTT | many | TRBJ2-3 | TRBD2 | TRBV9
CASSYRRRASNQPQHF | TGTGCCAGCAGTTACCGGAGGAGGGCAAGCAATCAGCCCCAGCATTTT | NA | TRBJ1-5 | NA | TRBV28
CASSYTDRGISGYTF | TGTGCCAGCAGTTACACCGACAGGGGGATCAGTGGCTACACCTTC | NA | TRBJ1-2 | TRBD1 | TRBV6-8
CASSYADPNTEAFF | TGTGCCAGCAGTTACGCTGATCCCAACACTGAAGCTTTCTTT | few | TRBJ1-1 | NA | TRBV6-8
CASSHFQGAHYGYTF | TGTGCCAGCAGCCATTTCCAGGGGGCCCACTATGGCTACACCTTC | many | TRBJ1-2 | TRBD1 | TRBV6-8
CASSLGVGYEQYF | TGCGCCAGCAGCTTAGGAGTGGGGTACGAGCAGTACTTC | NA | TRBJ2-7 | NA | TRBV23-1
CASSLDLGRGSGYTF | TGTGCCAGCAGCTTAGATCTCGGCAGGGGGAGCGGCTACACCTTC | NA | TRBJ1-2 | TRBD1 | TRBV11-3
CASSLETVGGNEKLFF | TGCGCCAGCAGCTTGGAAACAGTCGGGGGGAATGAAAAACTGTTTTTT | NA | TRBJ1-4 | NA | TRBV5-1